These 29 T cell receptor beta chains originate from one sample sequenced in a study of STAT5B mutations in CD4+ large granular lymphocyte leukemia. Sequencing used immunoSEQ multiplex PCR; TCRdb keeps in-frame clones, though not all of them. This sample yields 25,000 to 35,000 clones, of which nearly 80% are seen a single time; 2.5% to 3% belongs to the top ten. The sequencing sample was made of CD4+ T cells from blood buffy coats. These receptors all stem from a human donor in good health.

V and J are TRBV7-9 and TRBJ1-1; D gene ambiguous. This CDR3 has 14 amino acids. V lost 1 base and J lost 1, with 7 bases in between. Germline V gene lookup returns CDR1 SEHNR and CDR2 FQNEAQ (reference sequence). The chain's CDR3 is CASSLVPSNTEAFF. In DNA, the CDR3 is TGTGCCAGCAGCTTAGTCCCATCGAACACTGAAGCTTTCTTT.

The chain recombines TRBV7-9 with TRBJ2-1; D remains unclear. The CDR3 has 16 residues. Deletions cut 4 bases from V and 2 bases from J, with 15 bases between. Germline V gives CDR1 SEHNR, CDR2 FQNEAQ (reference sequence). This CDR3 reads CASSSGRAKTYNEQFF. The CDR3 DNA follows: TGTGCCAGCAGCTCAGGCCGGGCTAAAACCTACAATGAGCAGTTCTTC. Supplemented by reference TRBV7-9 and TRBJ2-1, the full variable domain reads DTGVSQNPRHKITKRGQNVTFRCDPISEHNRLYWYRQTLGQGPEFLTYFQNEAQLEKSRLLSDRFSAERPKGSFSTLEIQRTEQGDSAMYLCASSSGRAKTYNEQFFGPGTRLTVL.

This clone was found a few times. This chain joins TRBV29-1 and TRBJ1-1; D remains unclear. CDR3 length: 13 amino acids. CDR1 and CDR2 (germline): SQVTM, ANQGSEA. V was cut by 6 bases and J by 6 bases, with 17 bases left in between. The CDR3 spells CSVTRALDAEAFF. CDR3 coding DNA: TGCAGCGTCACCCGGGCCCTGGACGCTGAAGCTTTCTTT.

The chain carries TRBV9 and TRBJ2-1; D tentatively reads TRBD1 or TRBD2 (5 bases each). V shed 3 bases and J shed 0 bases, with 10 bases lying between them. In germline, CDR1 is SGDLS, CDR2 YYNGEE. CDR3 length: 15 amino acids. CDR3 DNA sequence: TGTGCCAGCAGCGCCCCAGGGAGCTCCTACAATGAGCAGTTCTTC. Translating gives CASSAPGSSYNEQFF.

The rearrangement uses TRBV6-1 and TRBJ2-5; no reliable D call. Trimming left V 6 bases short and J 5 bases short, with 13 bases between. Germline V lookup: CDR1 MNHNS, CDR2 SASEGT. The CDR3 runs 13 residues. The CDR3 DNA follows: TGTGCCAGCAGCCGATACGGGTTTGAGACCCAGTACTTC. This sequence encodes CASSRYGFETQYF.

V and J are TRBV10-3 and TRBJ2-7; D remains ambiguous. The germline gives CDR1 ENHRY, CDR2 SYGVKD. This CDR3 spans 15 amino acids. V lost 0 bases and J lost 2, with 11 bases in between. CDR3 in amino acids: CAISESTPLPYEQYF. CDR3 nucleotide sequence: TGTGCCATCAGTGAGTCGACTCCCCTTCCCTACGAGCAGTACTTC.

This chain connects TRBV6-6 to TRBJ1-3; D ambiguous. The V and J ends lost 0 bases and 0 bases respectively, with 6 bases between them. The CDR3 runs 15 residues. Germline loops: CDR1 MNHNY, CDR2 SVGAGI (reference sequence). The CDR3 loop reads CASSYSQVSGNTIYF. The CDR3 region has the DNA TGTGCCAGCAGTTACTCGCAGGTCTCTGGAAACACCATATATTTT.

The chain carries TRBV5-6 and TRBJ1-6; D is unresolved. The CDR3 loop spans 16 amino acids. Germline values: CDR1 SGHDT, CDR2 YYEEEE. V was pared by 5 bases and J by 7 bases, with 19 bases between. For the CDR3, the DNA is TGTGCCAGCAGAGCCCAGAGTGTGGGTCGAAATTCACCCCTCCACTTT. It translates to CASRAQSVGRNSPLHF. The whole variable domain, remainder taken from reference TRBV5-6 and TRBJ1-6, is DAGVTQSPTHLIKTRGQQVTLRCSPKSGHDTVSWYQQALGQGPQFIFQYYEEEERQRGNFPDRFSGHQFPNYSSELNVNALLLGDSALYLCASRAQSVGRNSPLHFGNGTRLTVT.

V is TRBV5-6 and J is TRBJ2-7; the match to TRBD1 covers 9 bases. The V segment lost 4 bases and the J segment 4 bases; nucleotides outside the gene matches: 6. Germline V gene sequence: CDR1 SGHDT, CDR2 YYEEEE. The CDR3 has 14 amino acids. The CDR3 here is CASSGYGQGYEQYF. The CDR3 region has the DNA TGTGCCAGCAGCGGATATGGACAGGGGTACGAGCAGTACTTC.

The CDR3 bases are TGTGCCAGCAGTGAGCGTCCCGTCGGGACAGGGTTCAATGAGCAGTTCTTC. It encodes CASSERPVGTGFNEQFF. The V call is TRBV6-1, the J call TRBJ2-1; 9 bases map to TRBD1. CDR3 length: 17 amino acids. Looked up from germline, CDR1 is MNHNS and CDR2 is SASEGT. With 3 bases clipped from V and 6 bases from J, the junction kept 12 bases outside the gene matches.

The gene calls are TRBV6-5 and TRBJ1-6; D remains ambiguous. From germline, CDR1 is MNHEY and CDR2 SVGAGI. CDR3 length: 14 residues. V was clipped by 8 bases and J by 7 bases, with 15 bases between them. CDR3 protein: CASSPGRLNSPLHF. For the CDR3, the DNA is TGTGCCAGCTCCCCCGGCAGGCTGAATTCACCCCTCCACTTT.

Only a few counts were recorded for this clone. The chain joins TRBV7-9 to TRBJ1-4, with D possibly matching TRBD1 (5 bases). The V and J ends lost 2 bases and 8 bases respectively, with 12 bases between them. Germline assignment: CDR1 SEHNR and CDR2 FQNEAQ (reference sequence). This CDR3 is 14 amino acids long. In DNA, the CDR3 is TGTGCCAGCAGCTTATTGGGGCTTCGAGAAAAACTGTTTTTT. Its protein is CASSLLGLREKLFF.

V and J are TRBV30 and TRBJ2-7; no firm D call. From germline, CDR1 is GTSNPN and CDR2 SVGIG (reference sequence). V lost 0 bases and J lost 3, with 9 bases in between. This CDR3 comprises 13 residues. This chain's CDR3 is CAWSVGNHYEQYF. CDR3 nucleotides: TGTGCCTGGAGTGTAGGCAACCACTACGAGCAGTACTTC.

The rearrangement uses TRBV7-6 and TRBJ2-3; TRBD2 might be the D (5 bases). Trimming took 8 bases from V and 5 from J, leaving 14 bases between them. Germline V gene lookup returns CDR1 SGHVS and CDR2 FNYEAQ. CDR3 length equals 13 residues. The CDR3 protein is CASSPKGEDTQYF. DNA of the CDR3: TGTGCCAGCTCACCAAAGGGAGAAGATACGCAGTATTTT.

This clone has only a few counts. The rearrangement links TRBV5-5 to TRBJ1-1; D possibly corresponds to TRBD1 (6 bases). Germline CDR1 SGHKS, CDR2 YYEKEE (reference sequence). V dropped 5 bases and J dropped 5 bases, with 13 bases sitting between them. CDR3 length: 13 amino acids. This CDR3 is CASRQGRGTEAFF. The CDR3 DNA reads TGTGCCAGCAGGCAAGGGAGGGGGACTGAAGCTTTCTTT.

The chain has TRBV18 and TRBJ2-2; 8 bases match TRBD2. Trimming at V came to 8 bases and at J to 4 bases, leaving 12 bases not matched to a gene. This CDR3 is 16 amino acids long. CDR1 and CDR2 from the germline V gene are KGHSH and LQKENI. The CDR3 DNA follows: TGTGCCAGCCGCACCGGTCGGGAGGGGAGCACCGGGGAGCTGTTTTTT. This gives the protein CASRTGREGSTGELFF.

Comment on this clone: This sample also contains other DNA sequences that code for the same CDR3. The chain combines TRBV29-1 with TRBJ2-7, with D perhaps TRBD1 (6 bases). There are 12 residues in the CDR3. Trimming stripped 4 bases from V and 2 bases from J, with 9 bases between. Germline CDR1 is SQVTM and CDR2 is ANQGSEA. The CDR3 here is CSVGGGAYEQYF. CDR3 sequence (DNA): TGCAGCGTTGGAGGGGGAGCCTACGAGCAGTACTTC.

V gene TRBV5-6 combines with J gene TRBJ2-3, with D hard to call. Germline CDR1 and CDR2: SGHDT and YYEEEE. The CDR3 contains 11 residues. The ends were cut back, 4 bases at V and 4 bases at J, with 4 bases in the middle. The CDR3 is CASSLADTQYF. In DNA form, the CDR3 reads TGTGCCAGCAGCCTAGCAGATACGCAGTATTTT. Drawing the rest from reference TRBV5-6 and TRBJ2-3, the complete variable domain is DAGVTQSPTHLIKTRGQQVTLRCSPKSGHDTVSWYQQALGQGPQFIFQYYEEEERQRGNFPDRFSGHQFPNYSSELNVNALLLGDSALYLCASSLADTQYFGPGTRLTVL.

This clone was picked up a small number of times. The chain links TRBV2 to TRBJ2-2; 12 bases match TRBD1. The CDR3 totals 15 residues. The germline gives CDR1 SNHLY, CDR2 FYNNEI. J was trimmed by 5 bases and V by 11 bases; bases with no gene match: 9. The CDR3 DNA reads TGTGCCGGAAAGGGGACAGGGGGCGGTACCGGGGAGCTGTTTTTT. Its translation is CAGKGTGGGTGELFF.

The chain employs TRBV6-5 and TRBJ1-1, with D maybe TRBD1 (6 bases). The CDR3 is 14 residues long. Trimming removed 4 bases at V and 5 bases at J, with 14 bases between. From germline, CDR1 is MNHEY and CDR2 SVGAGI. In nucleotides, the CDR3 is TGTGCCAGCAGTTGGGAAGGGGGAAGTACTGAAGCTTTCTTT. It yields the protein CASSWEGGSTEAFF.

The rearrangement uses TRBV7-3 and TRBJ1-4; 8 positions match TRBD1. The trim removed 6 bases at V and 8 bases at J, leaving 8 bases unmatched. This CDR3 region has 14 residues. Germline V lookup: CDR1 SGHTA, CDR2 FQGTGA. The CDR3 bases are TGTGCCAGCAGGAACGACAGGGGCGAAGAAAAACTGTTTTTT. It encodes CASRNDRGEEKLFF.

The V gene is TRBV19, the J gene TRBJ1-5, with D uncertain. Trimming pared 2 bases from V and 2 bases from J, leaving 16 bases between. The CDR3 has 17 residues. Germline V gene data show CDR1 as LNHDA and CDR2 as SQIVND (reference sequence). DNA for the CDR3: TGTGCCAGTAGTATAACCCGGACCCTCATAGGCAATCAGCCCCAGCATTTT. Protein: CASSITRTLIGNQPQHF.

V is TRBV5-4 and J is TRBJ2-5; TRBD1 might be the D (6 bases). V lost 3 bases and J 4 bases, leaving 22 bases between the germline ends. Germline V gene data show CDR1 as SGHNT and CDR2 as YYREEE (reference sequence). This CDR3 region has 17 residues. DNA of the CDR3: TGTGCCAGCAGCTCCCGGAAACAGGGCGGATTGGGAGAGACCCAGTACTTC. This codes for CASSSRKQGGLGETQYF.

This chain links TRBV5-1 with TRBJ1-1; 8 positions match TRBD1. The germline V gene encodes CDR1 SGHRS and CDR2 YFSETQ. This CDR3 has 15 amino acids. Germline trimming cut 2 bases from V and 8 bases from J; bases unmatched to any gene: 11. Here the CDR3 DNA reads TGCGCCAGCAGCTTAGGGAACACAGGGGGTAGCGAAGCTTTCTTT. Its translation: CASSLGNTGGSEAFF.

This clone occurred once. The rearrangement joins TRBV7-2 to TRBJ2-3; D remains unclear. Germline values: CDR1 SGHTA, CDR2 FQGNSA. V was pared by 5 bases and J by 4 bases, with 10 bases between. CDR3 length equals 13 residues. The CDR3 DNA reads TGTGCCAGCAGCCCAAGACAAGCAGATACGCAGTATTTT. This sequence encodes CASSPRQADTQYF.

This chain connects TRBV5-4 to TRBJ2-5; a possible D gene is TRBD2 (5 bases). Germline V lookup: CDR1 SGHNT, CDR2 YYREEE (reference sequence). The CDR3 is 14 residues long. Trimming took off 4 bases at V and 5 bases at J, with 15 bases between the two ends. CDR3 bases: TGTGCCAGCAGCCTAGACCCGGGGATCGAGACCCAGTACTTC. It translates to CASSLDPGIETQYF.

J is TRBJ1-1 and V is TRBV6-5; 7 bases are shared with TRBD1. The CDR3 covers 15 residues. V trimming: 4 bases; J trimming: 5 bases; junction bases outside the gene matches: 10. Per the germline V gene, CDR1 is MNHEY and CDR2 is SVGAGI. The chain's CDR3 is CASSSRTGPGTEAFF. The CDR3 nucleotides are TGTGCCAGCAGTTCGAGGACAGGCCCGGGGACTGAAGCTTTCTTT.

The chain recombines TRBV5-1 with TRBJ2-5; 9 nucleotides match TRBD1. Per germline, CDR1 SGHRS and CDR2 YFSETQ. The trim removed 1 base at V and 2 bases at J, leaving 3 bases unmatched. The CDR3 spans 15 residues. CDR3 DNA: TGCGCCAGCAGCTTGAGTGGACAGGGGCAAGAGACCCAGTACTTC. Amino acids: CASSLSGQGQETQYF.

The chain carries TRBV6-1 and TRBJ2-3, with D uncertain. Germline CDR1 is MNHNS and CDR2 is SASEGT. The CDR3 runs to 12 residues. The ends were cut back, 4 bases at V and 0 bases at J, with 2 bases in the middle. CDR3 loop: CASSGSTDTQYF. DNA of the CDR3: TGTGCCAGCAGTGGCAGCACAGATACGCAGTATTTT.